The clone carrying this TCR beta chain is termed medium-sized. This record comes from a study of immune reconstitution after stem cell transplant in scleroderma. TCRdb reanalysed the RT-PCR reads using MiXCR and keeps one entry per CDR3 protein. The repertoire holds around 4,400 distinct CDR3 sequences, with around 8.5% as singletons. CDR3 length equals 13 residues. The V and J ends lost 2 bases and 5 bases, in that order; junction bases with no gene match: 2. Germline V gene lookup returns CDR1 SNHLY and CDR2 FYNNEI. The sequence was collected from a male donor with systemic sclerosis. This specimen was collected before or after autologous hematopoietic stem cell transplantation (not recorded which). V is TRBV2 and J is TRBJ1-1; 7 bases match TRBD1. CDR3 nucleotide sequence: TGTGCCAGCAGTGAAACAGGGGTTACTGAAGCTTTCTTT. Its translation: CASSETGVTEAFF.